What follows are 22 T cell receptor beta chains derived from one specimen sequenced in a study of regulatory T cells in long-lasting Graves disease. Via MiXCR, TCRdb re-called the reads, giving one row per CDR3 protein. The table has about 850 distinct CDR3 sequences, 80% to 90% seen once. PBMCs provided the RNA from which the TCR library was made. The source material was peripheral blood mononuclear cells (PBMCs), sampled with antithyroid drug treatment, in newly diagnosed or persistent Graves disease (not recorded which). All receptors come from a man aged 40-49 years with Graves disease.

The CDR3 nucleotides read TGTGCCAGCAGCTTGAGGGGAGAAGAGACCCAGTACTTC. This translates into CASSLRGEETQYF. The chain combines TRBV5-5 with TRBJ2-5; TRBD1 or TRBD2 may be the D gene (5 bases each). Germline loops: CDR1 SGHKS, CDR2 YYEKEE (reference sequence). The CDR3 is made up of 13 amino acids. The V gene lost 1 base and the J gene lost 3 bases, with 7 bases spanning the gap. Filled out from reference TRBV5-5 and TRBJ2-5, the complete variable domain reads DAGVTQSPTHLIKTRGQQVTLRCSPISGHKSVSWYQQVLGQGPQFIFQYYEKEERGRGNFPDRFSARQFPNYSSELNVNALLLGDSALYLCASSLRGEETQYFGPGTRLLVL.

The gene calls are TRBV2 and TRBJ2-1; 8 positions agree with TRBD2. The germline gives CDR1 SNHLY, CDR2 FYNNEI. Losses at the gene ends were 7 bases for V and 8 bases for J; bases not matched to a gene: 13. The CDR3 is made up of 15 amino acids. The CDR3 spells CASTPERAGGYEQFF. Written as DNA, the CDR3 is TGTGCCAGCACCCCGGAACGGGCGGGGGGCTATGAGCAGTTCTTC. Supplemented by reference TRBV2 and TRBJ2-1, the full variable domain reads EPEVTQTPSHQVTQMGQEVILRCVPISNHLYFYWYRQILGQKVEFLVSFYNNEISEKSEIFDDQFSVERPDGSNFTLKIRSTKLEDSAMYFCASTPERAGGYEQFFGPGTRLTVL.

V usage is TRBV20-1 and J usage is TRBJ2-7; D unresolved. The CDR3 has 13 amino acids. Per the germline V gene, CDR1 is DFQATT and CDR2 is SNEGSKA (reference sequence). Deletions cut 8 bases from V and 6 bases from J, with 20 bases between. The DNA for the CDR3 is TGCAGTACCCCGGGCAGGTTCCGTGTCGAGCAGTACTTC. This gives the protein CSTPGRFRVEQYF.

Points on this clonotype: An end of the junction does not agree with germline; a read error may underlie this. This chain uses TRBV7-8 with TRBJ2-3; the D is unclear. The CDR3 has 15 amino acids. Germline CDR1 reads SGHVS; CDR2 reads FQNEAQ. Here the CDR3 reads CAGSYRTAFTDTQYF. In DNA, the CDR3 is TGTGCCGGCAGCTACCGGACGGCATTCACAGATACGCAGTATTTT. Full variable domain (rest looked up from reference TRBV7-8 and TRBJ2-3): GAGVSQSPRYKVAKRGQDVALRCDPISGHVSLFWYQQALGQGPEFLTYFQNEAQLDKSGLPSDRFFAERPEGSVSTLKIQRTQQEDSAVYLCAGSYRTAFTDTQYFGPGTRLTVL.

The chain has TRBV7-2 and TRBJ2-5; 8 bases agree with TRBD2. CDR3 size: 14 residues. V shed 3 bases and J 8 bases; nucleotides not matched to a gene: 8. Germline V CDR1 and CDR2: SGHTA, FQGNSA. In nucleotides, the CDR3 is TGTGCCAGCAGCTTTAGCGGGGCGGCAGGTACCCAGTACTTC. It is translated as CASSFSGAAGTQYF.

The chain uses TRBV3-1 and TRBJ2-7, with 15 bases fitting TRBD2. The CDR3 covers 18 residues. Germline V CDR1 and CDR2: LGHDT, YNNKEL (reference sequence). The J segment lost 2 bases and the V segment lost 6 bases, leaving 11 bases of the junction unmatched. The CDR3 protein is CASSPGLAGGIYTYEQYF. The CDR3 DNA reads as TGTGCCAGCAGTCCCGGACTAGCGGGGGGGATTTATACCTACGAGCAGTACTTC.

The rearrangement links TRBV28 to TRBJ2-5; the D gene could be TRBD1 or TRBD2 (6 bases each). Trimming took 7 bases from V and 2 from J, leaving 14 bases between them. The CDR3 totals 14 residues. Germline V gene data show CDR1 as MDHEN and CDR2 as SYDVKM. The CDR3 loop reads CASILSGAQETQYF. The CDR3 region has the DNA TGTGCCAGCATCTTATCGGGGGCTCAAGAGACCCAGTACTTC. Full variable domain (remainder filled in from reference TRBV28 and TRBJ2-5): DVKVTQSSRYLVKRTGEKVFLECVQDMDHENMFWYRQDPGLGLRLIYFSYDVKMKEKGDIPEGYSVSREKKERFSLILESASTNQTSMYLCASILSGAQETQYFGPGTRLLVL.

V and J are TRBV24-1 and TRBJ2-5; D is possibly TRBD2 (5 bases). The CDR3 loop spans 16 amino acids. Trimming left V 3 bases short and J 2 bases short, with 15 bases between. CDR1 and CDR2 (germline): KGHDR, SFDVKD. The chain's CDR3 is CATSDPKVGGQETQYF. The CDR3 coding sequence is TGTGCCACCAGTGATCCGAAAGTAGGCGGGCAAGAGACCCAGTACTTC.

The count of this clonotype is one. This rearrangement joins TRBV28 to TRBJ2-7, with a possible D match to TRBD1 (6 bases). CDR3 length: 15 residues. In germline, CDR1 is MDHEN, CDR2 SYDVKM. V dropped 4 bases and J dropped 3 bases, with 16 bases sitting between them. CDR3 residues: CASSSLMGHHYEQYF. CDR3 DNA: TGTGCCAGCAGTTCTCTCATGGGACATCACTACGAGCAGTACTTC.

The chain recombines TRBV5-1 with TRBJ2-5; 7 bases line up with TRBD1. V lost 4 bases to trimming and J lost 3 bases; unmatched junction nucleotides: 6. Germline assignment: CDR1 SGHRS and CDR2 YFSETQ. This CDR3 has 14 amino acids. DNA of the CDR3: TGCGCCAGCAGCCCTCTTACAGGGGAAGAGACCCAGTACTTC. It codes for CASSPLTGEETQYF.

V usage is TRBV2 and J usage is TRBJ2-5; TRBD1 aligns across 7 bases. This CDR3 is 13 amino acids long. J gave up 4 bases and V 4 bases, and 3 bases lay outside the gene matches. Germline V gene data show CDR1 as SNHLY and CDR2 as FYNNEI. CDR3: CASSAGGIETQYF. Here the CDR3 DNA reads TGTGCCAGCAGTGCAGGGGGAATAGAGACCCAGTACTTC.

The gene calls are TRBV11-2 and TRBJ2-3; D is uncertain. Deletions cut 0 bases from V and 1 base from J, with 2 bases between. CDR1 and CDR2 from the germline V gene are SGHAT and FQNNGV. This CDR3 has 13 residues. CDR3 residues: CASSLEGTDTQYF. The CDR3 DNA reads TGTGCCAGCAGCTTAGAGGGCACAGATACGCAGTATTTT. Full variable domain (remainder filled in from reference TRBV11-2 and TRBJ2-3): EAGVAQSPRYKIIEKRQSVAFWCNPISGHATLYWYQQILGQGPKLLIQFQNNGVVDDSQLPKDRFSAERLKGVDSTLKIQPAKLEDSAVYLCASSLEGTDTQYFGPGTRLTVL.

This sequence joins TRBV5-1 and TRBJ2-7, with D perhaps TRBD2 (5 bases). Germline values: CDR1 SGHRS, CDR2 YFSETQ. The length of the CDR3 is 14 residues. The V and J ends lost 2 bases and 5 bases respectively, with 14 bases between them. This chain's CDR3 is CASSFAGLSHEQYF. In DNA, the CDR3 is TGCGCCAGCAGCTTTGCGGGCCTATCCCACGAGCAGTACTTC.

The V call is TRBV12-3 or TRBV12-4, the J call TRBJ2-1, with 13 bases matching TRBD2. This CDR3 contains 16 residues. The J segment lost 6 bases and the V segment lost 2 bases, leaving 4 bases of the junction unmatched. The CDR3 DNA follows: TGTGCCAGCAGTTTACCGCGGACTAGCGGGGGCAATGAGCAGTTCTTC. Translating gives CASSLPRTSGGNEQFF.

V gene TRBV7-9 combines with J gene TRBJ2-1; 9 positions agree with TRBD1. The germline gives CDR1 SEHNR, CDR2 FQNEAQ (reference sequence). V was clipped by 3 bases and J by 6 bases; unmatched bases: 6. This CDR3 contains 15 residues. This CDR3 is CASSLGTGNTNEQFF. In DNA, the CDR3 is TGTGCCAGCAGCTTGGGGACAGGGAACACCAATGAGCAGTTCTTC.

The gene calls are TRBV18 and TRBJ2-7; 7 positions match TRBD1. The CDR3 is 17 residues long. The J segment lost 2 bases and the V segment lost 4 bases, leaving 14 bases of the junction unmatched. The germline V gene encodes CDR1 KGHSH and CDR2 LQKENI. The CDR3 DNA sequence: TGTGCCAGCTCACTCGACAGGGAGACTTTTTCGACCTACGAGCAGTACTTC. Translated: CASSLDRETFSTYEQYF.

This clonotype was detected only a few times. The CDR3 spells CASSWPTGELFF. In DNA form, the CDR3 reads TGTGCCAGCAGCTGGCCCACCGGGGAGCTGTTTTTT. This chain uses TRBV5-6 with TRBJ2-2; no clear D gene. The germline V and J ends were trimmed by 3 bases and 4 bases, with 4 bases remaining between them. The length of the CDR3 is 12 residues. Germline V gene sequence: CDR1 SGHDT, CDR2 YYEEEE.

The rearrangement links TRBV4-2 to TRBJ1-5; unclear D gene. Germline V CDR1 and CDR2: LGHNA, YNFKEQ. V was pared by 1 base and J by 7 bases, with 8 bases between. The CDR3 sequence is 13 residues long. Written as DNA, the CDR3 is TGTGCCAGCAGCCAAGTTCTGGCGCAGCCCCAGCATTTT. It encodes CASSQVLAQPQHF.

V gene TRBV30 combines with J gene TRBJ2-1, with D perhaps matching TRBD2 (5 bases). Germline CDR1 GTSNPN, CDR2 SVGIG (reference sequence). The CDR3 runs to 11 residues. The V end was cut by 0 bases, the J end by 12 bases, with 9 bases between. The CDR3 is CAWSVEGAQFF. In nucleotides, the CDR3 is TGTGCCTGGAGTGTAGAGGGAGCGCAGTTCTTC.

The chain couples TRBV7-3 to TRBJ2-6, with 7 bases fitting TRBD2. Trimming took 5 bases from V and 1 from J; bases not matched to a gene: 2. The CDR3 covers 15 residues. CDR1 SGHTA and CDR2 FQGTGA come from the germline V gene. This CDR3 is CASSPGGSGANVLTF. The CDR3 nucleotides are TGTGCCAGCAGCCCCGGGGGGTCTGGGGCCAACGTCCTGACTTTC. Combining the CDR3 with reference TRBV7-3 and TRBJ2-6 gives the whole variable domain GAGVSQTPSNKVTEKGKYVELRCDPISGHTALYWYRQSLGQGPEFLIYFQGTGAADDSGLPNDRFFAVRPEGSVSTLKIQRTERGDSAVYLCASSPGGSGANVLTFGAGSRLTVL.

The chain combines TRBV5-1 with TRBJ1-2, with D possibly being TRBD1 (5 bases). V lost 5 bases and J 3 bases, leaving 14 bases between the germline ends. In germline, CDR1 is SGHRS, CDR2 YFSETQ. This CDR3 has 14 residues. The CDR3 DNA reads TGCGCCAGCAGGGGGACTATGCATGACTATGGCTACACCTTC. Amino acids: CASRGTMHDYGYTF.

V and J are TRBV5-4 and TRBJ2-3; D unclear. The germline CDR1 and CDR2 sequences are SGHNT and YYREEE (reference sequence). The CDR3 has 16 amino acids. V dropped 5 bases and J dropped 2 bases, with 18 bases sitting between them. The CDR3, as DNA: TGTGCCAGCAGTTCCTCTTCCCAACTGATCACAGATACGCAGTATTTT. It specifies CASSSSSQLITDTQYF.